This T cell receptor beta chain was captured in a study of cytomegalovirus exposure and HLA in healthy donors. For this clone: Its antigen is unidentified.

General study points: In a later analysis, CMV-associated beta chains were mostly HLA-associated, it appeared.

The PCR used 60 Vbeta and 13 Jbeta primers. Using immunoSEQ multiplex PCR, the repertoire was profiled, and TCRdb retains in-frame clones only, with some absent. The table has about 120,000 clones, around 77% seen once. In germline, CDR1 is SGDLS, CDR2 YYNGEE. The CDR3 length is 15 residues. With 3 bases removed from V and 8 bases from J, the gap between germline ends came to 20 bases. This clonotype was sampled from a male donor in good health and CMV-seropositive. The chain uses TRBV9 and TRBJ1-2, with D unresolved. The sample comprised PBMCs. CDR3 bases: TGTGCCAGCAGCGCGCATGCGACAAGCCAAGAGGGCTACACCTTC. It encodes CASSAHATSQEGYTF.